This is a list of T cell receptor beta chains from one sample in a study of shared clonotypes between healthy human individuals. Sequenced by immunoSEQ multiplex PCR; TCRdb stores in-frame clones only, minus some. The data show about 800,000 clones, with 95% to 97% seen just once and about 0.25% held by the top ten. The sequenced sample was naive CD8+ T cells sorted from blood. Receptors were obtained from a man aged 25 to 40 in good health. Both conserved end residues are part of each CDR3. The D gene is left open where the match is weak. Not every row has a clone size; where given, it reads once, few, many or a size class.

d_gene: -; v_gene: TRBV2; j_gene: TRBJ2-7; abundance: once; CDR3aa: CASSLDSASYEQYF; CDR3nt: TGTGCCAGCAGCCTAGACAGTGCCTCCTACGAGCAGTACTTC
d_gene: TRBD2; v_gene: TRBV5-8; j_gene: TRBJ2-3; abundance: -; CDR3aa: CASSSSGSFTDTQYF; CDR3nt: TGTGCCAGCAGCTCTAGCGGGAGCTTCACAGATACGCAGTATTTT
d_gene: -; v_gene: TRBV7-9; j_gene: TRBJ2-7; abundance: -; CDR3aa: CASSLEYRGTAYEQYF; CDR3nt: TGTGCCAGCAGCTTAGAGTATCGGGGGACAGCCTACGAGCAGTACTTC
d_gene: TRBD2; v_gene: TRBV6-6; j_gene: TRBJ2-3; abundance: -; CDR3aa: CASSHLRAGAPDTQYF; CDR3nt: TGTGCCAGCAGCCATTTAAGGGCGGGAGCACCAGATACGCAGTATTTT
d_gene: -; v_gene: TRBV4-1; j_gene: TRBJ2-4; abundance: -; CDR3aa: CASSQAGRSLGGTNIQYF; CDR3nt: TGCGCCAGCAGCCAAGCGGGAAGGAGCTTGGGGGGAACCAACATTCAGTACTTC
d_gene: TRBD2; v_gene: TRBV15; j_gene: TRBJ2-2; abundance: -; CDR3aa: CATSLRSGSVSAGELFF; CDR3nt: TGTGCCACCAGCCTCCGAAGCGGGAGCGTTTCGGCCGGGGAGCTGTTTTTT
d_gene: -; v_gene: TRBV4-1; j_gene: TRBJ2-5; abundance: once; CDR3aa: CASSQAGGGVKQETQYF; CDR3nt: TGCGCCAGCAGCCAAGCTGGAGGAGGAGTTAAGCAAGAGACCCAGTACTTC
d_gene: -; v_gene: TRBV20-1; j_gene: TRBJ2-7; abundance: -; CDR3aa: CSARDNEQYF; CDR3nt: TGCAGTGCTAGAGATAACGAGCAGTACTTC
d_gene: -; v_gene: TRBV11-2; j_gene: TRBJ2-7; abundance: -; CDR3aa: CASSFGTATYEQYF; CDR3nt: TGTGCCAGCAGCTTCGGGACTGCTACCTACGAGCAGTACTTC
d_gene: -; v_gene: TRBV7-9; j_gene: TRBJ2-1; abundance: -; CDR3aa: CASIRTQRGSYNEQFF; CDR3nt: TGTGCCAGCATCCGCACCCAAAGGGGCTCCTACAATGAGCAGTTCTTC
d_gene: -; v_gene: TRBV7-9; j_gene: TRBJ2-7; abundance: -; CDR3aa: CASSLTEGTSAEQYF; CDR3nt: TGTGCCAGCAGCCTCACTGAGGGAACTTCGGCCGAGCAGTACTTC
d_gene: -; v_gene: TRBV5-1; j_gene: TRBJ1-5; abundance: once; CDR3aa: CASSRDGFDNQPQHF; CDR3nt: TGCGCCAGCAGCCGAGACGGCTTTGACAATCAGCCCCAGCATTTT
d_gene: -; v_gene: TRBV15; j_gene: TRBJ1-4; abundance: -; CDR3aa: CATSRETGKLFF; CDR3nt: TGTGCCACCAGCAGAGAGACGGGGAAACTGTTTTTT
d_gene: TRBD1; v_gene: TRBV5-5; j_gene: TRBJ1-1; abundance: -; CDR3aa: CASSRGGTANTEAFF; CDR3nt: TGTGCCAGCAGCCGCGGTGGGACAGCCAACACTGAAGCTTTCTTT
d_gene: -; v_gene: TRBV4-3; j_gene: TRBJ2-7; abundance: -; CDR3aa: CASSQEELREQYF; CDR3nt: TGCGCCAGCAGCCAAGAGGAACTTCGCGAGCAGTACTTC
d_gene: -; v_gene: TRBV9; j_gene: TRBJ1-2; abundance: -; CDR3aa: CASSAGGSSVITF; CDR3nt: TGTGCCAGCAGCGCCGGGGGTTCCAGCGTTATCACCTTC
d_gene: -; v_gene: TRBV29-1; j_gene: TRBJ2-1; abundance: -; CDR3aa: CSVEELSNEQFF; CDR3nt: TGCAGCGTTGAAGAATTAAGCAATGAGCAGTTCTTC
d_gene: -; v_gene: TRBV7-9; j_gene: TRBJ1-3; abundance: -; CDR3aa: CASSSSDSSSGNTIYF; CDR3nt: TGTGCCAGCAGCTCGAGCGACAGCAGCTCTGGAAACACCATATATTTT
d_gene: TRBD2; v_gene: TRBV7-9; j_gene: TRBJ2-2; abundance: few; CDR3aa: CASSSYTSGANTGELFF; CDR3nt: TGTGCCAGCAGCTCCTATACTAGCGGGGCGAACACCGGGGAGCTGTTTTTT
d_gene: -; v_gene: TRBV15; j_gene: TRBJ1-2; abundance: -; CDR3aa: CATRSGAPNYGYTF; CDR3nt: TGTGCCACCAGATCAGGGGCACCAAACTATGGCTACACCTTC